This T cell receptor (beta chain) was recovered during a study of PD-1 blockade in classical Hodgkin lymphoma. Study-level points and caveats: Healthy donors were reported to have higher baseline TCR diversity than newly diagnosed patients. What caused the repertoire differences, perhaps disease activity or prior therapy, remains undefined.

TCRdb's copy holds only in-frame clones and misses some; the assay was immunoSEQ multiplex PCR. The data show 70,000 or so clones, 93% seen once. Time point described: newly diagnosed, previously untreated cHL patient sample. Comparison relied on PBMCs that came from newly diagnosed, untreated classical Hodgkin lymphoma. Per the germline V gene, CDR1 is SGHTA and CDR2 is FQGNSA. V was pared by 0 bases and J by 2 bases, with 17 bases between. The length of the CDR3 is 18 residues. Comments on this clone: Its antigen is undetermined.

Sequencing was performed on peripheral blood mononuclear cells (PBMCs). The sequence was obtained from a human donor with classical Hodgkin lymphoma. The chain uses TRBV7-2 and TRBJ1-3; D is undetermined. The DNA of the CDR3 is TGTGCCAGCAGCTTAGCCCCTATGGAGGAAACCACTGGAAACACCATATATTTT. Protein: CASSLAPMEETTGNTIYF.